A selection of T cell receptor beta chains follows, all from one sample in a study of cytomegalovirus exposure and HLA in healthy donors. Profiling relied on immunoSEQ multiplex PCR, and the TCRdb table lists in-frame clones only, not all of them. The table shows 120,000 to 150,000 clones, with about 85% occurring only once. Sequencing was done on a sample of PBMCs. These receptors all stem from a boy between 2 and 10 years old in good health and CMV-seronegative. Each CDR3 is given with its conserved first and last residue.

TRBJ2-7,TRBV18,CASSRTADSFSYEQYF
TRBJ1-2,TRBV4-1,CASSQDLFQGYGYTF
TRBJ1-1,TRBV7-9,CASRLPRVGNTEAFF
TRBJ2-7,TRBV23-1,CASSQSNGGRSSYEQYF
TRBJ1-2,TRBV4-1,CASSQVPDRGWRGYTF
TRBJ2-7,TRBV6-1,CASSATSGTIYEQYF
TRBJ1-5,TRBV4-2,CASSQTVMSNQPQHF
TRBJ1-6,TRBV9,CASSAGRGSGYNSPLHF
TRBJ1-1,TRBV6-1,CASSEAVSDRNTEAFF
TRBJ2-5,TRBV19,CASSNTWWAGGPDETQYF
TRBJ2-1,TRBV7-6,CASSFFEESGSYNEQFF
TRBJ2-7,TRBV6-1,CASSVAGEGGQYF
TRBJ1-3,TRBV4-2,CASSQRRTSGNTIYF
TRBJ1-2,TRBV6-5,CASSSSSGGYTF
TRBJ2-1,TRBV7-2,CASSVQIQGDEQFF
TRBJ2-7,TRBV7-9,CASRGTTEPYEQYF
TRBJ2-2,TRBV11-3,CASSLVLLAGGWNTGELFF
TRBJ1-2,TRBV5-1,CASSLIAGVDGGYTF
TRBJ2-3,TRBV7-2,CATAWAGGPRNTQYF
-,TRBV5-1,CASSLTGGNSYEQYF
TRBJ1-3,TRBV6-1,CASRATGGSGNTIYF
TRBJ1-3,TRBV7-2,CASSSRTNRANTIYF
TRBJ2-7,TRBV10-3,CAILSPTGQGDEQYF
TRBJ1-2,TRBV7-2,CASSTPNGGQGYGYTF
TRBJ1-5,TRBV29-1,CSVGGGNQPQHF
TRBJ2-5,TRBV2,CASGSVQVEETQYF
TRBJ2-1,TRBV29-1,CSVERHQTHEQFF
TRBJ2-7,TRBV27,CASFLRRYEQYF
TRBJ1-6,TRBV7-9,CASSRDSLNSPLHF
TRBJ2-7,TRBV9,CASSVAGIRGISEQYF
TRBJ2-2,TRBV6-4,CASSDSPSGRDTGELFF
TRBJ2-5,TRBV2,CASSSEETQYF
TRBJ1-1,TRBV7-6,CASSGKPGQGFFSWTEAFF
TRBJ2-5,TRBV2,CASSERTGPGTQYF
TRBJ2-3,TRBV27,CASSLGRASDTQYF
TRBJ2-7,TRBV27,CASTDPTGREQYF
TRBJ2-2,TRBV25-1,CASSEGHSGSLIGELFF
TRBJ1-3,TRBV19,CASSIGWGPGNTIYF